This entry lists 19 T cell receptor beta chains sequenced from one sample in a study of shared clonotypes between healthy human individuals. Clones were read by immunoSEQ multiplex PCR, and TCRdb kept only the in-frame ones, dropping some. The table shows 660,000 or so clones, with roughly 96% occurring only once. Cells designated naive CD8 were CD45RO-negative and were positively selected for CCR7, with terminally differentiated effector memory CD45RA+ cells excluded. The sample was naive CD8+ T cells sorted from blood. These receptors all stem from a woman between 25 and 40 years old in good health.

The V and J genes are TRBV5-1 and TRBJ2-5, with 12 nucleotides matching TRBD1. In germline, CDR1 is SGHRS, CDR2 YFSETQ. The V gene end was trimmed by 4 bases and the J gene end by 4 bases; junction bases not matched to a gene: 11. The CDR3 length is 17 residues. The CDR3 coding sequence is TGCGCCAGCAGCCCCCGGGGACAGGGGGCGTTTAGAGAGACCCAGTACTTC. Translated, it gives CASSPRGQGAFRETQYF.

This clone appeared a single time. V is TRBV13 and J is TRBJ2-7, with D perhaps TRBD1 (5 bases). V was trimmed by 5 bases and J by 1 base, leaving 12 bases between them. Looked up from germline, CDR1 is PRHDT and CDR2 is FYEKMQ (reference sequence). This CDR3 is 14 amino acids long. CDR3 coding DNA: TGTGCCAGCAGCCCGCAGACAGAGTCCTACGAGCAGTACTTC. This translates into CASSPQTESYEQYF.

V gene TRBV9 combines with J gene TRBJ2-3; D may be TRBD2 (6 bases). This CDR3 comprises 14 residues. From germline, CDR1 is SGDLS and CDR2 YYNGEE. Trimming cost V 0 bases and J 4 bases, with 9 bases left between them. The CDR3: CASSVGGDADTQYF. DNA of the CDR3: TGTGCCAGCAGCGTAGGGGGGGATGCAGATACGCAGTATTTT.

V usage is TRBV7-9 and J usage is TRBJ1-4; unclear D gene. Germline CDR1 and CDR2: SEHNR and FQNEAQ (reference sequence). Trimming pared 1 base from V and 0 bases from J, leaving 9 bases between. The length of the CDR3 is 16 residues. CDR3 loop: CASSLVVSSTNEKLFF. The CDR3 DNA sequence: TGTGCCAGCAGCTTAGTTGTTTCTTCAACTAATGAAAAACTGTTTTTT.

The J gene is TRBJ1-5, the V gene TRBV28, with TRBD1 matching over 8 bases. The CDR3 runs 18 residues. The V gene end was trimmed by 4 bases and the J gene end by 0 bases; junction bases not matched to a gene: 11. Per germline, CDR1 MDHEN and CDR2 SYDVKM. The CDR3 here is CASSWGGQDAHSNQPQHF. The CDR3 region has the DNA TGTGCCAGCAGTTGGGGGGGACAGGATGCTCATAGCAATCAGCCCCAGCATTTT.

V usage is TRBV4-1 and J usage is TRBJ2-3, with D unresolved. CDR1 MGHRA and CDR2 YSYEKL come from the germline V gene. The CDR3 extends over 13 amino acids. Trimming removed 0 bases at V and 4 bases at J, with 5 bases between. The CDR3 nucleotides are TGCGCCAGCAGCCAAGAGCTTCCAGATACGCAGTATTTT. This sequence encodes CASSQELPDTQYF.

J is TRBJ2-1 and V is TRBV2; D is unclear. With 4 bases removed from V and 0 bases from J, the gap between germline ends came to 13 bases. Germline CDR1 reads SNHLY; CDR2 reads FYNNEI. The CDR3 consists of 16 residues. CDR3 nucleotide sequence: TGTGCCAGCAGTGGATTTGGGGTCGGCTCCTACAATGAGCAGTTCTTC. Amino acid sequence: CASSGFGVGSYNEQFF.

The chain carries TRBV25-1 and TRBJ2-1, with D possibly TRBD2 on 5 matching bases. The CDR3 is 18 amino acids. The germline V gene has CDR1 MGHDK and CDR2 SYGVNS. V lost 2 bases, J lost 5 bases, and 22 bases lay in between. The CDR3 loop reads CASSEPASGGVLDNEQFF. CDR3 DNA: TGTGCCAGCAGTGAACCGGCCAGCGGAGGTGTACTGGACAATGAGCAGTTCTTC.

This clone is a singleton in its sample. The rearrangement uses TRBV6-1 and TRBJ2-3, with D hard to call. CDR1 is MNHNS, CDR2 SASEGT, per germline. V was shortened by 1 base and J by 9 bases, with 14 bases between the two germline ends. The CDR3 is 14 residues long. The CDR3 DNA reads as TGTGCCAGCAGTGAAGGGGTCCCTGAATGGACGCAGTATTTT. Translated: CASSEGVPEWTQYF.

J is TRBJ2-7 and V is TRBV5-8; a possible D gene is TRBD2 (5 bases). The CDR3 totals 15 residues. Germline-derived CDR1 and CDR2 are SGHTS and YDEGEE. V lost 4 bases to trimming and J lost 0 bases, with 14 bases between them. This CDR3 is CASSRGGSSSYEQYF. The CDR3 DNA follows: TGTGCCAGCAGCCGGGGTGGCTCATCCTCCTACGAGCAGTACTTC.

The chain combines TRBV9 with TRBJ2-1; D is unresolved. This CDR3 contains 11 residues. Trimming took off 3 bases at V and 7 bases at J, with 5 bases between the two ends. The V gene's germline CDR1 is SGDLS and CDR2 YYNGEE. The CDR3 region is CASSAVNEQFF. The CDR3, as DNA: TGTGCCAGCAGCGCCGTAAATGAGCAGTTCTTC.

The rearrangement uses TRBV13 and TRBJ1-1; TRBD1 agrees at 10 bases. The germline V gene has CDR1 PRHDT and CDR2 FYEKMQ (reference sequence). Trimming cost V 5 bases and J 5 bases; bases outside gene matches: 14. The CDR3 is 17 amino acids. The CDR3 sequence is CASSPFGTGDGGTEAFF. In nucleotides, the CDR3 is TGTGCCAGCAGCCCATTCGGGACAGGGGATGGAGGGACTGAAGCTTTCTTT.

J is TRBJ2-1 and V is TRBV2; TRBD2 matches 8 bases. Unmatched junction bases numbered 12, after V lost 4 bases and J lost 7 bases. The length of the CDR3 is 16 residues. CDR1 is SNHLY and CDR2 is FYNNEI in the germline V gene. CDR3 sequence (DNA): TGTGCCAGCAGTGCGGAAGGCGGGAGGACTCGGAATGAGCAGTTCTTC. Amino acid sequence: CASSAEGGRTRNEQFF. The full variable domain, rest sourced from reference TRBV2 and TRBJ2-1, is EPEVTQTPSHQVTQMGQEVILRCVPISNHLYFYWYRQILGQKVEFLVSFYNNEISEKSEIFDDQFSVERPDGSNFTLKIRSTKLEDSAMYFCASSAEGGRTRNEQFFGPGTRLTVL.

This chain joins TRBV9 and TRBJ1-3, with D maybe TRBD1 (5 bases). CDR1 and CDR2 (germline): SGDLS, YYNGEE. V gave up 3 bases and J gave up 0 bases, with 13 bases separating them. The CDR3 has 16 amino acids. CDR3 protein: CASSAETVVSGNTIYF. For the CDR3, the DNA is TGTGCCAGCAGCGCCGAGACAGTGGTCTCTGGAAACACCATATATTTT.

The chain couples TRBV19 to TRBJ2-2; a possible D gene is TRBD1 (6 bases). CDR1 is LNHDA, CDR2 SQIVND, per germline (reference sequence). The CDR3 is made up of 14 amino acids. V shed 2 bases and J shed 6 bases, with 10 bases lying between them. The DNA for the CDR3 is TGTGCCAGTAGTATAATGTCAGGGGCCGGGGAGCTGTTTTTT. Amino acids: CASSIMSGAGELFF.

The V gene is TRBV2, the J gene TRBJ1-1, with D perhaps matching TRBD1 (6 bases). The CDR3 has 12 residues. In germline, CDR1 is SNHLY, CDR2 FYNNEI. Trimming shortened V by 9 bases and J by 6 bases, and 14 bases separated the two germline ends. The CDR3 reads CASFGGWAEAFF. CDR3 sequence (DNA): TGTGCCAGTTTTGGGGGCTGGGCTGAAGCTTTCTTT.

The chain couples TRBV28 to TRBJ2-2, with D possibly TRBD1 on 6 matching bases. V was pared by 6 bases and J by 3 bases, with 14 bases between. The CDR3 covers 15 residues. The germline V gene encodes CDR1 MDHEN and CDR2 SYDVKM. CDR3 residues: CASRQGVQDTGELFF. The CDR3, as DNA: TGTGCCAGCAGACAGGGCGTCCAGGACACCGGGGAGCTGTTTTTT.

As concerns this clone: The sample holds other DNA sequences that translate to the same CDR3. The DNA of the CDR3 is TGTGCCAGCAGTTTGGGTGGTAGCAATCAGCCCCAGCATTTT. Protein sequence: CASSLGGSNQPQHF. The chain links TRBV27 to TRBJ1-5; D gene unclear. The CDR3 spans 14 residues. Looked up from germline, CDR1 is MNHEY and CDR2 is SMNVEV (reference sequence). Trimming shortened V by 3 bases and J by 0 bases, and 6 bases separated the two germline ends.

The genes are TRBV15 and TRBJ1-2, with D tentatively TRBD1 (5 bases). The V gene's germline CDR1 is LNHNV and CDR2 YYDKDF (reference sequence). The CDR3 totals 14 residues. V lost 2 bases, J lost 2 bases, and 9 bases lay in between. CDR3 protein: CATSRFQGNYGYTF. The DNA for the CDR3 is TGTGCCACCAGCAGATTCCAGGGAAACTATGGCTACACCTTC. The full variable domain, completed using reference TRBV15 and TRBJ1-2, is DAMVIQNPRYQVTQFGKPVTLSCSQTLNHNVMYWYQQKSSQAPKLLFHYYDKDFNNEADTPDNFQSRRPNTSFCFLDIRSPGLGDTAMYLCATSRFQGNYGYTFGSGTRLTVV.